This T cell receptor beta chain appears in the sequencing data of a study of blood T cell repertoires in COVID-19. Study-wide background: The study drew acute and convalescent COVID-19 samples from the United States, Italy and Spain. Sample material is recorded as cDNA or gDNA derived from T cells, B-cell-depleted T cells, or PBMCs.

Methods used by the authors: Scientists estimated how many nucleated cells there were by amplifying reference gene primers. Profiling relied on immunoSEQ multiplex PCR, and the TCRdb table lists in-frame clones only, not all of them. The D gene and trimming were derived from the DNA, and the V and J assignments and clone size from that table. The table records about 20,000 clones, 91% of them present only once. The CDR3 sequence is 14 residues long. The V gene's germline CDR1 is MNHEY and CDR2 SVGEGT. Trimming removed 2 bases from V and 7 bases from J, with 11 bases in between. Sequenced input: peripheral blood. This TCR was sampled from a human donor in a cohort sampled during active COVID-19. The genes are TRBV6-2 or TRBV6-3 and TRBJ1-4; D perhaps matches TRBD1 (5 bases). CDR3 in DNA: TGTGCCAGCAGTTACGTGAGGGGACTTGAAAAACTGTTTTTT. Protein product: CASSYVRGLEKLFF.